This TCR beta chain comes out of a study of regulatory T cells in long-lasting Graves disease. The study, taken as a whole, reports: Study was limited to peripheral blood, excluding thyroid tissue.

Concerning this clonotype itself: Antigen: not known.

Time point in this sample: newly diagnosed GD, antithyroid drugs for less than 3 months. PBMC-extracted RNA yielded the TCR library. Investigators prepared the TCR beta libraries by applying iRepertoire HTBI primers and Arm-PCR of CDR3 regions. TCRdb reanalysed the multiplex PCR reads using MiXCR and keeps one entry per CDR3 protein. The sample consists of 500,000 to 700,000 distinct CDR3 sequences, roughly 15% of them appearing once. This CDR3 is built from 14 residues. V dropped 6 bases and J dropped 2 bases, with 13 bases sitting between them. CDR1 is SGHAT and CDR2 is FQNNGV in the germline V gene. These records were also assigned to another study, of T cells in Graves' hyperthyroidism and ophthalmopathy. This second study says: Those patients with uncontrolled infection, other autoimmune disease, pregnancy or lactation were excluded. A model using 13 V-J features told ophthalmopathy apart from stable hyperthyroidism.

The chain is built from TRBV11-2 and TRBJ2-5, with D perhaps matching TRBD1 (6 bases). This TCR was sampled from a woman in her twenties or thirties with Graves disease. The sequencing here drew on peripheral blood mononuclear cells (PBMCs), taken at new diagnosis, from a patient treated with antithyroid drugs. This chain's CDR3 is CASRYRDRQETQYF. The CDR3 nucleotides read TGTGCCAGCAGGTACAGGGATAGGCAAGAGACCCAGTACTTC.